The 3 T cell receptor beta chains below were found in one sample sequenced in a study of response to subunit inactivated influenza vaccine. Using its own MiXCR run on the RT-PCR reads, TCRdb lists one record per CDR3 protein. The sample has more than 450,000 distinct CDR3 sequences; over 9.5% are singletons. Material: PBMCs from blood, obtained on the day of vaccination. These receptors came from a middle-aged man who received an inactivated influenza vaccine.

The CDR3 nucleotides read TGTGCCAGCAGCCAAGCAGGTAACCCCCAGCATTTT. The encoded protein is CASSQAGNPQHF. V usage is TRBV3-1 and J usage is TRBJ1-5; D is uncertain. Trimming took off 1 base at V and 10 bases at J, with 8 bases between the two ends. The CDR3 loop spans 12 amino acids. Germline V gene sequence: CDR1 LGHDT, CDR2 YNNKEL (reference sequence).

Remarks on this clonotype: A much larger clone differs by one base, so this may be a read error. The DNA for the CDR3 is TGTGCCATCAGTCCCACGAGCGGGAGGATCACAGATACGCAGTATTTT. Protein sequence: CAISPTSGRITDTQYF. The V call is TRBV10-3, the J call TRBJ2-3; 9 nucleotides line up with TRBD2. V gave up 5 bases and J gave up 2 bases; unmatched junction bases: 8. Germline CDR1 and CDR2: ENHRY and SYGVKD. The CDR3 sequence is 16 residues long.

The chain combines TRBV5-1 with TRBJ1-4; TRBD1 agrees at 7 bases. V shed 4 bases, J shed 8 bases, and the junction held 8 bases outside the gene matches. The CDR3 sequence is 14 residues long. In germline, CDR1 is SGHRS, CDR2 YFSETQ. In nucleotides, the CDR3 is TGCGCCAGCAGCACCGGGACAGTCAACGAAAAACTGTTTTTT. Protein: CASSTGTVNEKLFF.